Below, 24 T cell receptor beta chains from the same sample are listed, as sequenced in a study of OX40 agonist ivuxolimab in advanced cancers. Profiled with immunoSEQ multiplex PCR; TCRdb holds only in-frame clones, not every one. Of roughly 73,000 clones in the sample, roughly 83% were seen once. Material: CD4+ or CD8+ T cells sorted from blood, obtained in a trial of the OX40 agonist ivuxolimab. The receptors were sampled from an adult with an advanced solid tumor such as melanoma, head and neck, liver or kidney cancer.

The chain joins TRBV10-3 to TRBJ2-7, with D possibly being TRBD2 (5 bases). The germline CDR1 and CDR2 sequences are ENHRY and SYGVKD. This CDR3 contains 14 residues. V was shortened by 6 bases and J by 2 bases, with 14 bases between the two germline ends. Here the CDR3 reads CAISQATTPYEQYF. CDR3 coding DNA: TGTGCCATCAGCCAAGCGACTACCCCCTACGAGCAGTACTTC.

This chain joins TRBV28 and TRBJ2-1; no clear D gene. Trimming took off 6 bases at V and 0 bases at J, with 21 bases between the two ends. Germline loops: CDR1 MDHEN, CDR2 SYDVKM. The CDR3 loop spans 18 amino acids. The CDR3 nucleotides are TGTGCCAGCAGCCATCCCCCCGCGCACGTCAGCTCCTACAATGAGCAGTTCTTC. As protein: CASSHPPAHVSSYNEQFF.

The chain is built from TRBV11-2 and TRBJ2-5, with D possibly matching TRBD2 (6 bases). From germline, CDR1 is SGHAT and CDR2 FQNNGV. V was shortened by 1 base and J by 5 bases, with 11 bases between the two germline ends. The CDR3 is 14 residues long. The CDR3 bases are TGTGCCAGCAGCTTAGGTGGGGGGTTGGAGACCCAGTACTTC. Translated: CASSLGGGLETQYF. The full variable domain, completed using reference TRBV11-2 and TRBJ2-5, is EAGVAQSPRYKIIEKRQSVAFWCNPISGHATLYWYQQILGQGPKLLIQFQNNGVVDDSQLPKDRFSAERLKGVDSTLKIQPAKLEDSAVYLCASSLGGGLETQYFGPGTRLLVL.

The V call is TRBV5-8, the J call TRBJ2-3; D is undetermined. V was cut by 3 bases and J by 5 bases, with 7 bases left in between. Germline-derived CDR1 and CDR2 are SGHTS and YDEGEE. This CDR3 comprises 12 residues. CDR3 in DNA: TGTGCCAGCAGCTCACTGAGAGATACGCAGTATTTT. Its protein product is CASSSLRDTQYF.

This sequence joins TRBV4-1 and TRBJ1-5; the D is unclear. With 0 bases removed from V and 4 bases from J, the gap between germline ends came to 13 bases. CDR1 MGHRA and CDR2 YSYEKL come from the germline V gene. The length of the CDR3 is 16 residues. CDR3 nucleotide sequence: TGCGCCAGCAGCCAAGATGGAGGCTTCGGGAATCAGCCCCAGCATTTT. The encoded protein is CASSQDGGFGNQPQHF.

The V and J genes are TRBV28 and TRBJ2-1; no definite D call. Germline values: CDR1 MDHEN, CDR2 SYDVKM. This CDR3 is built from 11 residues. V lost 2 bases, J lost 8 bases, and 4 bases lay in between. The CDR3 coding sequence is TGTGCCAGCAGTTTAACTTATGAGCAGTTCTTC. Its translation: CASSLTYEQFF.

The rearrangement uses TRBV6-1 and TRBJ1-1; D is uncertain. Germline CDR1 is MNHNS and CDR2 is SASEGT. V was pared by 7 bases and J by 7 bases, with 16 bases between. The CDR3 covers 13 residues. CDR3: CASTFEVGLEAFF. In DNA form, the CDR3 reads TGTGCCAGCACGTTCGAAGTAGGCCTTGAAGCTTTCTTT.

The chain links TRBV7-3 to TRBJ2-2; D is possibly TRBD1 or TRBD2 (5 bases each). V was trimmed by 5 bases and J by 2 bases, leaving 15 bases between them. The CDR3 covers 16 residues. Germline lookup yields CDR1 SGHTA and CDR2 FQGTGA. The chain's CDR3 is CASSNAEGINTGELFF. The CDR3 DNA reads TGTGCCAGCAGCAATGCCGAGGGGATTAACACCGGGGAGCTGTTTTTT.

A few counts support this clone. The chain links TRBV7-9 to TRBJ1-4; no reliable D call. The length of the CDR3 is 11 residues. The germline gives CDR1 SEHNR, CDR2 FQNEAQ (reference sequence). The CDR3 DNA is TGTGGACTGGCCGCAAATGAAAAACTGTTTTTT. Protein sequence: CGLAANEKLFF. The full variable domain, completed using reference TRBV7-9 and TRBJ1-4, is DTGVSQNPRHKITKRGQNVTFRCDPISEHNRLYWYRQTLGQGPEFLTYFQNEAQLEKSRLLSDRFSAERPKGSFSTLEIQRTEQGDSAMYLCGLAANEKLFFGSGTQLSVL.

The chain recombines TRBV7-2 with TRBJ1-5, with no clear D. Trimming removed 1 base from V and 5 bases from J, with 12 bases in between. Per germline, CDR1 SGHTA and CDR2 FQGNSA. This CDR3 has 15 residues. In DNA, the CDR3 is TGTGCCAGCAGCTTAGGAGTTGACGGCCATCAGCCCCAGCATTTT. Its translation is CASSLGVDGHQPQHF. Complete variable domain (other parts from reference TRBV7-2 and TRBJ1-5): GAGVSQSPSNKVTEKGKDVELRCDPISGHTALYWYRQSLGQGLEFLIYFQGNSAPDKSGLPSDRFSAERTGGSVSTLTIQRTQQEDSAVYLCASSLGVDGHQPQHFGDGTRLSIL.

The chain uses TRBV10-3 and TRBJ2-2; 10 positions agree with TRBD2. CDR3 size: 16 residues. The V segment lost 4 bases and the J segment 5 bases; nucleotides outside the gene matches: 7. Germline CDR1 ENHRY, CDR2 SYGVKD. In DNA, the CDR3 is TGTGCCATCAGTGGTCTCGGTAGCGGGGGGACCGGGGAGCTGTTTTTT. Translation gives CAISGLGSGGTGELFF.

This clone was seen more than once but under ten times. The chain links TRBV29-1 to TRBJ1-1; 10 nucleotides align to TRBD1. Germline V gene lookup returns CDR1 SQVTM and CDR2 ANQGSEA. The CDR3 loop spans 13 amino acids. V lost 5 bases to trimming and J lost 5 bases; unmatched junction nucleotides: 5. CDR3 in amino acids: CSVSGQGGTEAFF. CDR3 coding DNA: TGCAGCGTTAGCGGACAGGGGGGTACTGAAGCTTTCTTT. Variable domain in full (rest from reference TRBV29-1 and TRBJ1-1): SAVISQKPSRDICQRGTSLTIQCQVDSQVTMMFWYRQQPGQSLTLIATANQGSEATYESGFVIDKFPISRPNLTFSTLTVSNMSPEDSSIYLCSVSGQGGTEAFFGQGTRLTVV.

The V gene is TRBV7-9, the J gene TRBJ2-3; D is ambiguous. The V end lost 5 bases, the J end lost 4 bases, and 13 bases lay between the germline ends. Germline assignment: CDR1 SEHNR and CDR2 FQNEAQ (reference sequence). There are 14 residues in the CDR3. CDR3 region: CASSPRPNADTQYF. The CDR3 nucleotides read TGTGCCAGCAGCCCCCGGCCTAACGCAGATACGCAGTATTTT.

This clone turned up a few times. The chain employs TRBV15 and TRBJ1-6; a weak D match, TRBD1 (5 bases). V shed 1 base and J shed 6 bases, with 10 bases lying between them. The germline gives CDR1 LNHNV, CDR2 YYDKDF (reference sequence). The CDR3 is made up of 15 amino acids. The CDR3 loop is CATSRAGGFNSPLHF. The CDR3 nucleotides are TGTGCCACCAGCAGAGCGGGGGGTTTTAATTCACCCCTCCACTTT.

The chain links TRBV4-3 to TRBJ2-1; 9 positions agree with TRBD2. CDR3 length: 14 residues. The V gene end was trimmed by 0 bases and the J gene end by 9 bases; junction bases not matched to a gene: 3. Germline assignment: CDR1 LGHNA and CDR2 YSLEER. The CDR3 region is CASSQDPAGGEQFF. The CDR3 nucleotides are TGCGCCAGCAGCCAAGATCCAGCGGGAGGTGAGCAGTTCTTC.

This clone was seen only a few times. V is TRBV6-1 and J is TRBJ1-2; D is unresolved. V dropped 4 bases and J dropped 5 bases, with 8 bases sitting between them. Germline-derived CDR1 and CDR2 are MNHNS and SASEGT. This CDR3 is 12 amino acids long. The CDR3 nucleotides read TGTGCCAGCAGTGGGACCTTATATGGCTACACCTTC. Protein sequence: CASSGTLYGYTF.

This chain connects TRBV6-6 to TRBJ2-1; no clear D gene. There are 11 residues in the CDR3. Germline V gene data show CDR1 as MNHNY and CDR2 as SVGAGI (reference sequence). Deletions cut 4 bases from V and 5 bases from J, with 3 bases between. CDR3 in amino acids: CASSSHNEQFF. CDR3 bases: TGTGCCAGCAGTTCACACAATGAGCAGTTCTTC.

This sequence joins TRBV19 and TRBJ1-5; the D gene is possibly TRBD1 (6 bases). V lost 1 base and J lost 6, with 13 bases in between. Germline CDR1 reads LNHDA; CDR2 reads SQIVND (reference sequence). The CDR3 length is 15 residues. The chain's CDR3 is CASSIGGGLGQPQHF. CDR3 nucleotide sequence: TGTGCCAGTAGTATAGGAGGGGGTTTGGGTCAGCCCCAGCATTTT.

The chain employs TRBV27 and TRBJ1-2, with unresolved D. CDR3 length: 17 amino acids. V was clipped by 4 bases and J by 0 bases, with 18 bases between them. Germline V gives CDR1 MNHEY, CDR2 SMNVEV (reference sequence). Written as DNA, the CDR3 is TGTGCCAGCAGTTCCGCCGCACAGTGGCCTTCTAACTATGGCTACACCTTC. Translating gives CASSSAAQWPSNYGYTF.

CDR3 DNA: TGCGCCAGCAGTGTCTCAGGGAGCAATCAGCCCCAGCATTTT. It specifies CASSVSGSNQPQHF. This chain links TRBV10-2 with TRBJ1-5; D is perhaps TRBD1 (5 bases). The germline V gene has CDR1 WSHSY and CDR2 SAAADI. Trimming stripped 4 bases from V and 1 base from J, with 8 bases between. The CDR3 runs to 14 residues.

V is TRBV4-2 and J is TRBJ2-2, with TRBD2 as a possible D gene (6 bases). Trimming removed 4 bases at V and 4 bases at J, with 16 bases between. Germline CDR1 is LGHNA and CDR2 is YNFKEQ. The CDR3 loop spans 16 amino acids. The CDR3 coding sequence is TGTGCCAGCAGCCCCTTAGCGGAAACGGGCACCGGGGAGCTGTTTTTT. It is translated as CASSPLAETGTGELFF.

The J gene is TRBJ2-1, the V gene TRBV9; D is uncertain. The CDR3 length is 15 residues. V was cut by 1 base and J by 0 bases, with 8 bases left in between. CDR1 is SGDLS and CDR2 is YYNGEE in the germline V gene. CDR3 DNA sequence: TGTGCCAGCAGCGTAACCTTGAGCTCCTACAATGAGCAGTTCTTC. Amino acids: CASSVTLSSYNEQFF.

The chain links TRBV28 to TRBJ2-4; D not certain. V lost 1 base to trimming and J lost 3 bases, with 10 bases between them. The CDR3 consists of 15 residues. Germline V gene data show CDR1 as MDHEN and CDR2 as SYDVKM. CDR3 DNA: TGTGCCAGCAGTTTATTGGGCCTAGACAAAAACATTCAGTACTTC. It is translated as CASSLLGLDKNIQYF.

V usage is TRBV30 and J usage is TRBJ2-3; possibly TRBD2 for D (5 bases). CDR3 length: 14 residues. V gave up 2 bases and J gave up 5 bases, with 14 bases separating them. Germline assignment: CDR1 GTSNPN and CDR2 SVGIG (reference sequence). CDR3 sequence (DNA): TGTGCCTGGAGTCCTAGCCATCGGGGAGATACGCAGTATTTT. Residues: CAWSPSHRGDTQYF.